This T cell receptor (beta chain) was recorded in a study of cytomegalovirus exposure and HLA in healthy donors (dated by TCRdb to about 2017). With respect to the entire study: According to a later analysis, one platform produced both the 100 to 150 validation repertoires and the 670 or so repertoires of the first cohort. The study was designed to test whether signatures of past pathogen exposure could be identified by cataloging public T cell receptors. Along with the roughly 700-subject first cohort, a separate validation cohort of 120 different subjects was used. To predict cytomegalovirus infection status, the study combined high-throughput TCR immunosequencing, statistical association of individual TCRs with disease status, and machine learning. Study-wide conclusions, independent of this receptor: In both the original and validation cohorts, the classifier was reported to diagnose cytomegalovirus status with high specificity and sensitivity. A total of about 180 TCR beta chains were listed by the study as associated with cytomegalovirus. A later analysis found that TCRs clustered in the first cohort also tended to co-occur in the roughly 120 validation repertoires, with 94% of cluster scores above 0. A later analysis lacked HLA typing for the validation cohort, so it scored co-occurrence in that cohort across all 110 or so repertoires. According to the authors, the approach could potentially be generalized to other disease states and immunological phenotypes. While some public TCRs were present in many individuals, most TCR sequences turned up only very rarely across donors. In vitro tests confirmed that a few of the cytomegalovirus-associated TCR beta chains recognize cytomegalovirus antigens.

Based on the germline V gene (reference sequence), the CDR1 and CDR2 sequences are SEHNR and FQNEAQ. The cysteine opens and the phenylalanine closes a CDR3 of 15 amino acids. The read is trimmed to its CDR3 DNA, 45 bases read in frame from base 1. Deletion took 1 base off V and 3 bases off J, with a span of 11 bases between the germline ends. Library preparation was by the immunoSEQ multiplex PCR assay. The published analysis was carried out like this. A statistical classification framework was built for diagnosing cytomegalovirus status from the catalog of TCR beta chain sequences. In TCRdb, the immuneACCESS table is reduced to in-frame sequences with V and J assigned. These tables do not hold every clone; where another copy was compared, an unresolved V gene accounts for under half, and the others remain unexplained. The D gene and trimming were derived from the DNA, and the V and J assignments and clone size from that table. The sample contains 170,000 or so clones, about 86% of them found a single time. 2.5% to 3.5% of the sample goes to the ten largest clones.

The donors were included in the validation cohort of roughly 120 subjects, a group kept apart from the roughly 670-subject first cohort. A remark on this clone: The antigen it binds to is not known. Per-nucleotide qualities are absent, and no much larger clonotype sits a single base away.

The sequence was collected from a woman aged 18-35 years in good health and CMV-seropositive. This chain is built from TRBV7-9 and TRBJ2-3; a confident D gene designation cannot be given. The specimen sequenced was PBMCs. The bases are TGTGCCAGCAGCTTAGGGAACAGAGCTACAGATACGCAGTATTTT. This sequence encodes CASSLGNRATDTQYF.